These T cell receptor beta chains were read from a single sample in a study of blood T cell repertoires in COVID-19. Sequencing used immunoSEQ multiplex PCR; TCRdb keeps in-frame clones, though not all of them. Here the sample spans about 55,000 clones, about nine tenths being singletons. The sequenced sample was peripheral blood. The source of these receptors is a man aged 35-49 years with acute or convalescent COVID-19. Both conserved end residues are part of each CDR3. The D gene is left open where the match is weak. A row's size may be missing; if present it is once, few, many or a size class.

d_call	v_call	j_call	clone_size	cdr3_aa	cdr3_nt
.	TRBV28	TRBJ1-6	.	CASSGGSSYNSPLHF	TGTGCCAGCAGCGGGGGAAGCTCCTATAATTCACCCCTCCACTTT
TRBD2	TRBV10-2	TRBJ2-1	.	CASSELRASGRSSYNEQFF	TGCGCCAGCAGTGAGTTGAGGGCTAGCGGGCGTAGCTCCTACAATGAGCAGTTCTTC
TRBD1	TRBV4-1	TRBJ1-1	.	CASSTDRSNTEAFF	TGCGCCAGCAGCACGGACAGGAGTAACACTGAAGCTTTCTTT
TRBD2	TRBV11-3	TRBJ2-5	.	CASSREWTSGKQTQYF	TGTGCCAGCAGCCGGGAGTGGACTAGCGGGAAGCAGACCCAGTACTTC
.	TRBV19	TRBJ1-3	.	CASSPTLSGNTIYF	TGTGCCAGTAGCCCGACACTCTCTGGAAACACCATATATTTT
.	TRBV2	TRBJ2-5	.	CASNLAGETQYF	TGTGCCAGCAATTTGGCGGGGGAGACCCAGTACTTC
TRBD1	TRBV7-9	TRBJ1-1	.	CASSQDRGNTEAFF	TGTGCCAGCAGCCAGGACAGGGGGAACACTGAAGCTTTCTTT
TRBD1	TRBV2	TRBJ1-2	.	CASSARQGKQIYGYTF	TGTGCCAGCAGTGCGCGACAGGGGAAACAGATCTATGGCTACACCTTC
.	TRBV11-3	TRBJ1-4	.	CASSFASEKLFF	TGTGCCAGCAGCTTCGCGAGTGAAAAACTGTTTTTT
TRBD2	TRBV5-8	TRBJ2-1	.	CASSAGLAGVIVYNEQFF	TGTGCCAGCAGCGCGGGACTAGCGGGAGTGATTGTTTACAATGAGCAGTTCTTC
.	TRBV5-1	TRBJ2-2	.	CASSLVGGPNTGELFF	TGCGCCAGCAGCTTGGTTGGAGGACCGAACACCGGGGAGCTGTTTTTT
TRBD1	TRBV12-5	TRBJ2-2	.	CASGRTGNTGELFF	TGTGCTAGTGGCCGGACAGGGAACACCGGGGAGCTGTTTTTT
TRBD2	TRBV6-6	TRBJ2-7	.	CASNQGGSFNEQYF	TGTGCCAGCAACCAGGGCGGGAGTTTCAACGAGCAGTACTTC
TRBD2	TRBV24-1	TRBJ2-3	once	CATSDRLAGTDTQYF	TGTGCCACCAGTGATCGACTAGCGGGAACAGATACGCAGTATTTT
TRBD1	TRBV7-3	TRBJ2-5	.	CASSLTVRDRAKETQYF	TGTGCCAGCAGCTTAACGGTGAGAGACAGGGCTAAAGAGACCCAGTACTTC
.	TRBV11-2	TRBJ1-1	.	CASSLDRGAFF	TGTGCCAGCAGCTTAGACAGGGGAGCTTTCTTT
TRBD1	TRBV19	TRBJ1-5	.	CATGTGKAQPQHF	TGTGCCACGGGGACAGGGAAGGCTCAGCCCCAGCATTTT
TRBD1	TRBV30	TRBJ1-2	once	CAWSVSDRVYGYTF	TGTGCCTGGAGTGTATCCGACAGGGTCTATGGCTACACCTTC
.	TRBV5-1	TRBJ1-2	.	CASSGDRWGLDYGYTF	TGCGCCAGCAGCGGAGACAGGTGGGGCCTGGACTATGGCTACACCTTC
.	TRBV7-3	TRBJ1-4	.	CASSLGAGAGEKLFF	TGTGCCAGCAGCCTGGGGGCAGGGGCAGGCGAAAAACTGTTTTTT
.	TRBV5-4	TRBJ2-3	.	CASSMASSSSTDTQYF	TGTGCCAGCAGCATGGCAAGCTCTTCTAGCACAGATACGCAGTATTTT
.	TRBV6-2/TRBV6-3	TRBJ2-4	.	CASSDRTLAKNIQYF	TGTGCCAGCAGTGACCGGACACTAGCCAAAAACATTCAGTACTTC
.	TRBV7-9	TRBJ1-5	.	CASSVDGGLNQPQHF	TGTGCCAGCAGCGTGGACGGCGGGCTCAATCAGCCCCAGCATTTT
.	TRBV3-1/TRBV3-2	TRBJ1-5	.	CASSQDPHLQPQHF	TGTGCCAGCAGCCAAGATCCACACCTTCAGCCCCAGCATTTT
.	TRBV30	TRBJ1-6	.	CAWSGGIFYNSPLHF	TGTGCCTGGAGCGGGGGGATCTTTTATAATTCACCCCTCCACTTT
.	TRBV19	TRBJ1-1	once	CASSLYSGANTEAFF	TGTGCCAGTAGTTTGTACTCAGGGGCGAACACTGAAGCTTTCTTT
.	TRBV7-2	TRBJ1-2	.	CASSLQGTWDYGYTF	TGTGCCAGCAGCTTACAGGGGACGTGGGACTATGGCTACACCTTC
.	TRBV19	TRBJ1-2	.	CASSDTHYGYTF	TGTGCCAGTTCGGACACTCACTATGGCTACACCTTC
TRBD1	TRBV19	TRBJ1-6	.	CATRRGENPGQNSPLHF	TGTGCCACCCGGCGGGGAGAAAATCCGGGACAGAATTCACCCCTCCACTTT
.	TRBV29-1	TRBJ1-3	.	CSVARGSGNTIYF	TGCAGCGTTGCTCGGGGATCTGGAAACACCATATATTTT
.	TRBV7-9	TRBJ2-3	once	CASSSLVQGRTDTQYF	TGTGCCAGCAGCTCACTGGTCCAGGGAAGGACAGATACGCAGTATTTT
TRBD2	TRBV5-5	TRBJ2-2	.	CASSLLAGAGHTGELFF	TGTGCCAGCAGCTTACTAGCGGGAGCCGGTCACACCGGGGAGCTGTTTTTT
.	TRBV11-1	TRBJ1-1	.	CASSLTVGGTEAFF	TGTGCCAGCAGCTTAACAGTGGGGGGCACTGAAGCTTTCTTT
.	TRBV24-1	TRBJ2-3	.	CATSDGGTAETQYF	TGTGCCACCAGTGATGGGGGGACAGCCGAGACGCAGTATTTT
TRBD1	TRBV2	TRBJ1-1	.	CASTQQGAGTEAFF	TGTGCCAGCACCCAACAGGGGGCTGGCACTGAAGCTTTCTTT
.	TRBV10-1	TRBJ2-2	.	CASIAELNTGELFF	TGCGCCAGCATAGCGGAGCTGAACACCGGGGAGCTGTTTTTT
TRBD2	TRBV6-6	TRBJ2-5	.	CASTLAAQETQYF	TGTGCCAGCACACTAGCGGCTCAAGAGACCCAGTACTTC
.	TRBV29-1	TRBJ2-7	.	CSVGLGDEQYF	TGCAGCGTCGGGTTAGGGGACGAGCAGTACTTC
TRBD1	TRBV10-3	TRBJ1-1	many	CAISESGTVNTEAFF	TGTGCCATCAGTGAGTCCGGGACAGTGAACACTGAAGCTTTCTTT
.	TRBV15	TRBJ2-5	.	CATTDYGETQYF	TGTGCCACCACTGACTACGGGGAGACCCAGTACTTC
.	TRBV6-5	TRBJ2-1	.	CASRERDIIIDEQFF	TGTGCCAGCCGCGAACGGGACATAATAATCGATGAGCAGTTCTTC
.	TRBV12-3/TRBV12-4	TRBJ1-1	.	CASRHRNTEAFF	TGTGCCAGCCGACATCGGAACACTGAAGCTTTCTTT
TRBD1	TRBV7-9	TRBJ1-6	.	CASRASGTGEDSPLHF	TGTGCCAGCAGAGCCTCCGGGACAGGGGAGGATTCACCCCTCCACTTT